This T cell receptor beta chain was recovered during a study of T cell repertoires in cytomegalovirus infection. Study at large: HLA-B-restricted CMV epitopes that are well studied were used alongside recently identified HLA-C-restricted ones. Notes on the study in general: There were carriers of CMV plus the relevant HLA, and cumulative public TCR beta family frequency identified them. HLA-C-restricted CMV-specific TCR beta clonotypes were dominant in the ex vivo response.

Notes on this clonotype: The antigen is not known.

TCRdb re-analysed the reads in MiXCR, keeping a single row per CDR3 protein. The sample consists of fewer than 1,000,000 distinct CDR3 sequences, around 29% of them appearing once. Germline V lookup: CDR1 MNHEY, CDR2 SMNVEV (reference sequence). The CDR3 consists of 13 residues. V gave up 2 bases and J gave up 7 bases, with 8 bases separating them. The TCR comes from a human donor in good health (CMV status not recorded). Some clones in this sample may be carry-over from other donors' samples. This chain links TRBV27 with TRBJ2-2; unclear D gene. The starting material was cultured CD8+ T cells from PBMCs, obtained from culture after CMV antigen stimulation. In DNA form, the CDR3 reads TGTGCCAGCAGTTTACCAGCTGGCGGGGAGCTGTTTTTT. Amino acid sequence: CASSLPAGGELFF.